The 24 T cell receptor beta chains listed next were all sequenced from one sample in a study of CD8 T cells in Susac syndrome. Random hexamers primed reverse transcription of roughly 0.5 to 1 ug RNA. TCRdb redid the calling of the immunoSEQ multiplex PCR reads with MiXCR, one entry per CDR3 protein. The top ten hold less than 0.35% of the sample, which has 20,000 to 25,000 distinct CDR3 sequences, around 94% seen once. The sequencing sample was made of CD8+ T cells from PBMCs. These TCRs come from a human donor in good health.

The gene calls are TRBV13 and TRBJ2-1; 7 bases fit TRBD2. The CDR3 runs 14 residues. From germline, CDR1 is PRHDT and CDR2 FYEKMQ (reference sequence). V trimming: 1 base; J trimming: 6 bases; junction bases outside the gene matches: 3. This CDR3 reads CASSLEGGSNEQFF. The CDR3 DNA is TGTGCCAGCAGCTTAGAGGGAGGGAGCAATGAGCAGTTCTTC.

The genes are TRBV12-3 or TRBV12-4 and TRBJ1-1; the match to TRBD1 covers 8 bases. Germline trimming cut 4 bases from V and 0 bases from J; bases unmatched to any gene: 13. The CDR3 contains 18 residues. For the CDR3, the DNA is TGTGCCAGCAGTTCCTTCAGGGGGCTTGGGGTCTTGAACACTGAAGCTTTCTTT. The encoded protein is CASSSFRGLGVLNTEAFF.

This clonotype appeared a single time. The chain is built from TRBV6-5 and TRBJ2-5; D is perhaps TRBD1 (5 bases). Germline V gene lookup returns CDR1 MNHEY and CDR2 SVGAGI. This CDR3 comprises 15 residues. Trimming took off 6 bases at V and 9 bases at J, with 23 bases between the two ends. Here the CDR3 reads CASSLGSGWPRAQYF. CDR3 coding DNA: TGTGCCAGCAGCCTCGGTTCAGGGTGGCCCAGGGCCCAGTACTTC.

The chain links TRBV29-1 to TRBJ2-3, with D tentatively TRBD1 or TRBD2 (5 bases each). CDR1 is SQVTM and CDR2 is ANQGSEA in the germline V gene. Trimming removed 7 bases from V and 1 base from J, with 15 bases in between. The CDR3 is 14 amino acids. CDR3 sequence (DNA): TGCAGCGCTCCTCGGGGCAGGGGCACAGATACGCAGTATTTT. Protein sequence: CSAPRGRGTDTQYF.

The chain combines TRBV12-3 or TRBV12-4 with TRBJ2-7, with TRBD2 matching over 8 bases. The CDR3 runs 14 residues. V shed 7 bases and J 6 bases; nucleotides not matched to a gene: 11. The DNA for the CDR3 is TGTGCCAGCACCCCCGGGAGGGGTGATGGCGAGCAGTACTTC. This encodes CASTPGRGDGEQYF.

This chain joins TRBV14 and TRBJ2-3; 7 bases align to TRBD1. The V gene's germline CDR1 is SGHDN and CDR2 FVKESK. The CDR3 runs 19 residues. After removal of 1 base from V and 5 bases from J, the junction contained 18 bases not matched to a gene. For the CDR3, the DNA is TGTGCCAGCAGCCAAGTTTTCCCTTCGGCATTATCAGGGGGAGATACGCAGTATTTT. Translating gives CASSQVFPSALSGGDTQYF. Looking up the rest from reference TRBV14 and TRBJ2-3 gives the full variable domain: EAGVTQFPSHSVIEKGQTVTLRCDPISGHDNLYWYRRVMGKEIKFLLHFVKESKQDESGMPNNRFLAERTGGTYSTLKVQPAELEDSGVYFCASSQVFPSALSGGDTQYFGPGTRLTVL.

The chain is built from TRBV7-2 and TRBJ2-7, with TRBD1 matching 7 bases. Germline V gives CDR1 SGHTA, CDR2 FQGNSA. V shed 5 bases and J 2 bases; nucleotides not matched to a gene: 12. This CDR3 region has 16 residues. The CDR3 protein is CASSPRQGGSTYEQYF. The CDR3 DNA reads TGTGCCAGCAGCCCCCGACAGGGCGGGTCAACCTACGAGCAGTACTTC.

The chain carries TRBV4-3 and TRBJ2-1; D gene ambiguous. In germline, CDR1 is LGHNA, CDR2 YSLEER. The CDR3 length is 16 residues. V lost 1 base and J 1 base, leaving 11 bases between the germline ends. CDR3 amino acids: CASSQGKDLSYNEQFF. The CDR3 region has the DNA TGCGCCAGCAGCCAAGGAAAAGATTTATCCTACAATGAGCAGTTCTTC.

The chain has TRBV20-1 and TRBJ2-3; TRBD2 agrees at 7 bases. V gave up 3 bases and J gave up 4 bases; unmatched junction bases: 13. Germline loops: CDR1 DFQATT, CDR2 SNEGSKA (reference sequence). The CDR3 spans 16 residues. Here the CDR3 DNA reads TGCAGTGCTAGGCGTACCGGGACTACTCTTGCAGATACGCAGTATTTT. As protein: CSARRTGTTLADTQYF.

The chain employs TRBV10-2 and TRBJ2-7, with TRBD2 matching 13 bases. Unmatched junction bases numbered 6, after V lost 6 bases and J lost 7 bases. The germline V gene encodes CDR1 WSHSY and CDR2 SAAADI. This CDR3 region has 14 residues. The CDR3 spells CASRAGLAGDEQYF. The CDR3 region has the DNA TGCGCCAGCAGGGCAGGACTAGCGGGGGATGAGCAGTACTTC.

The chain carries TRBV6-2 or TRBV6-3 and TRBJ2-7; D possibly corresponds to TRBD1 (5 bases). V lost 0 bases and J 3 bases, leaving 12 bases between the germline ends. Germline assignment: CDR1 MNHEY and CDR2 SVGEGT. The CDR3 runs to 15 residues. The CDR3 is CASSYSGVRLYEQYF. CDR3 nucleotide sequence: TGTGCCAGCAGTTACTCAGGGGTACGACTCTACGAGCAGTACTTC.

V gene TRBV7-9 combines with J gene TRBJ1-2; D is possibly TRBD1 (5 bases). V was clipped by 7 bases and J by 1 base, with 16 bases between them. CDR3 length: 15 residues. Germline V gene sequence: CDR1 SEHNR, CDR2 FQNEAQ (reference sequence). The CDR3 region is CASKLTGSINYGYTF. CDR3 nucleotides: TGTGCCAGCAAGTTAACAGGAAGTATTAACTATGGCTACACCTTC.

V usage is TRBV29-1 and J usage is TRBJ1-2, with D unresolved. The CDR3 loop spans 12 amino acids. In germline, CDR1 is SQVTM, CDR2 ANQGSEA. V was shortened by 7 bases and J by 7 bases, with 16 bases between the two germline ends. The CDR3 DNA reads TGCAGCGCCGGCGAGGGAATGAGTGGCTACACCTTC. Amino acids: CSAGEGMSGYTF. Drawing the rest from reference TRBV29-1 and TRBJ1-2, the complete variable domain is SAVISQKPSRDICQRGTSLTIQCQVDSQVTMMFWYRQQPGQSLTLIATANQGSEATYESGFVIDKFPISRPNLTFSTLTVSNMSPEDSSIYLCSAGEGMSGYTFGSGTRLTVV.

The V and J genes are TRBV6-4 and TRBJ2-1, with TRBD1 identical over 8 bases. CDR3 length equals 14 residues. V was clipped by 3 bases and J by 5 bases; unmatched bases: 3. Germline V gene data show CDR1 as MRHNA and CDR2 as SNTAGT. The CDR3 DNA sequence: TGTGCCAGCAGTGAGGGACAGGAGGACAATGAGCAGTTCTTC. Its translation is CASSEGQEDNEQFF.

This chain connects TRBV29-1 to TRBJ2-7; no definite D call. Trimming stripped 7 bases from V and 3 bases from J, with 10 bases between. CDR1 is SQVTM and CDR2 is ANQGSEA in the germline V gene. The CDR3 extends over 11 amino acids. The CDR3, as DNA: TGCAGCGCCGGAATTGACTACGAGCAGTACTTC. It is translated as CSAGIDYEQYF.

The chain is built from TRBV4-3 and TRBJ1-1; D is ambiguous. CDR3 length equals 13 residues. Germline assignment: CDR1 LGHNA and CDR2 YSLEER. The V end lost 1 base, the J end lost 1 base, and 4 bases lay between the germline ends. The CDR3 DNA reads TGCGCCAGCAGCCAAGGCGGGAACACTGAAGCTTTCTTT. Protein product: CASSQGGNTEAFF.

The chain recombines TRBV27 with TRBJ1-5; D not resolved. CDR1 is MNHEY, CDR2 SMNVEV, per germline (reference sequence). The CDR3 has 13 amino acids. The V end was cut by 8 bases, the J end by 4 bases, with 12 bases between. CDR3 sequence (DNA): TGTGCCAGCGGCGGAGGGCGAAATCAGCCCCAGCATTTT. Translation gives CASGGGRNQPQHF.

V gene TRBV5-1 combines with J gene TRBJ2-1, with 8 bases lining up with TRBD2. Unmatched junction bases numbered 7, after V lost 4 bases and J lost 7 bases. CDR1 and CDR2 from the germline V gene are SGHRS and YFSETQ. There are 14 residues in the CDR3. The CDR3 spells CASSPPGTRNEQFF. In DNA form, the CDR3 reads TGCGCCAGCAGCCCGCCCGGGACTAGGAATGAGCAGTTCTTC.

V is TRBV25-1 and J is TRBJ2-3, with a tentative D call TRBD1 (6 bases). CDR1 is MGHDK and CDR2 is SYGVNS in the germline V gene. V lost 7 bases, J lost 7 bases, and 15 bases lay in between. The CDR3 runs 13 residues. CDR3 protein: CASMSQGTNTQYF. CDR3 sequence (DNA): TGTGCCAGCATGAGCCAGGGGACGAATACGCAGTATTTT.

The chain is built from TRBV20-1 and TRBJ2-7; 8 bases line up with TRBD1. The ends lost 6 bases at V and 0 bases at J; junction bases unmatched: 4. The CDR3 runs to 13 residues. Per the germline V gene, CDR1 is DFQATT and CDR2 is SNEGSKA (reference sequence). The DNA of the CDR3 is TGCAGTGCCTTACAGGGGGACTCCTACGAGCAGTACTTC. This encodes CSALQGDSYEQYF.

V and J are TRBV5-1 and TRBJ2-2, with a weak D call TRBD2 (7 bases). V lost 4 bases and J 1 base, leaving 14 bases between the germline ends. The germline V gene encodes CDR1 SGHRS and CDR2 YFSETQ. CDR3 size: 16 residues. The CDR3 here is CASSLGGPGNTGELFF. The CDR3 DNA reads as TGCGCCAGCAGCCTGGGGGGGCCGGGGAACACCGGGGAGCTGTTTTTT.

The gene calls are TRBV10-3 and TRBJ2-7; D possibly corresponds to TRBD2 (6 bases). The CDR3 contains 13 residues. The germline CDR1 and CDR2 sequences are ENHRY and SYGVKD. The V and J ends lost 8 bases and 2 bases respectively, with 13 bases between them. The CDR3 here is CAIARDSAYEQYF. The CDR3 DNA sequence: TGTGCCATCGCCCGGGACTCAGCCTACGAGCAGTACTTC.

V usage is TRBV5-6 and J usage is TRBJ1-6; D remains ambiguous. With 0 bases removed from V and 13 bases from J, the gap between germline ends came to 8 bases. Germline assignment: CDR1 SGHDT and CDR2 YYEEEE. The CDR3 has 12 amino acids. This CDR3 is CASSLGQVPLHF. The CDR3 bases are TGTGCCAGCAGCTTGGGGCAGGTCCCCCTCCACTTT.

The CDR3 protein is CSVRGGTGPNEQFF. In DNA form, the CDR3 reads TGCAGCGTCAGAGGTGGGACAGGGCCAAATGAGCAGTTCTTC. The chain links TRBV29-1 to TRBJ2-1, with 9 bases fitting TRBD1. V lost 6 bases, J lost 7 bases, and 10 bases stayed unmatched. CDR3 size: 14 residues. Germline V gene sequence: CDR1 SQVTM, CDR2 ANQGSEA.